These T cell receptor beta chains were read from a single sample in a study of shared clonotypes between healthy human individuals. TCRdb's table, derived via immunoSEQ multiplex PCR, lists solely in-frame clones and lacks some. Of some 2 million clones listed, around 96% are singletons. Material: naive CD8+ T cells sorted from blood. The receptors stem from a man aged 18 to 29 in good health. CDR3s include the opening cysteine and the closing phenylalanine or tryptophan. D genes are given only for firm matches. Some rows mark clone size as missing; the rest say once, few, many or name a class of expanded clone.

j_gene | abundance | d_gene | v_gene | CDR3nt | CDR3aa
TRBJ1-2 | once | NA | TRBV28 | TGTGCCAGCGACCCGGTCGGGGGATGGGATGGCTACACCTTC | CASDPVGGWDGYTF
TRBJ1-1 | NA | TRBD1 | TRBV6-5 | TGTGCCAGCAGGCTAGGGACAGGGGTTAACACTGAAGCTTTCTTT | CASRLGTGVNTEAFF
TRBJ2-2 | NA | TRBD2 | TRBV7-8 | TGTGCCAGCAGCTTTAGGGCTAGCGGGGGAACCTACACCGGGGAGCTGTTTTTT | CASSFRASGGTYTGELFF
TRBJ1-6 | once | NA | TRBV7-9 | TGTGCCAGCGCCTCCGGTTTTAATTCACCCCTCCACTTT | CASASGFNSPLHF
TRBJ2-7 | NA | TRBD2 | TRBV4-1 | TGCGCCAGCAGCCAAGGAAGTGGGGAGGGGACCTACGAGCAGTACTTC | CASSQGSGEGTYEQYF
TRBJ1-6 | NA | TRBD1 | TRBV6-5 | TGTGCCAGCAGTTACCAGAGACAGGGGGCCCCTTTCCTCCACTTT | CASSYQRQGAPFLHF
TRBJ1-1 | NA | NA | TRBV28 | TGTGCCAGCACCGTGGACAGCATCAACACTGAAGCTTTCTTT | CASTVDSINTEAFF
TRBJ2-3 | NA | TRBD2 | TRBV9 | TGTGCCAGCAGCGTAGTGGGGGAGGGCCCAGATACGCAGTATTTT | CASSVVGEGPDTQYF
TRBJ2-2 | NA | TRBD1 | TRBV7-9 | TGTGCCAGCAGTTCTCGGGACAGGGCTAGGGAGTACGACACCGGGGAGCTGTTTTTT | CASSSRDRAREYDTGELFF
TRBJ2-1 | NA | NA | TRBV19 | TGTGCCAGTAGTATAGGTGATGGCATCTCCTACAATGAGCAGTTCTTC | CASSIGDGISYNEQFF
TRBJ1-1 | NA | NA | TRBV2 | TGTGCCAGCAGTGGGTGGGACATTGGGACTGAAGCTTTCTTT | CASSGWDIGTEAFF
TRBJ1-4 | NA | NA | TRBV7-9 | TGTGCCAGCAGCTTAGTAGGGGTTGGGGAAAAACTGTTTTTT | CASSLVGVGEKLFF
TRBJ2-7 | NA | NA | TRBV10-3 | TGTGCCATCAGCACAAATTACGAGCAGTACTTC | CAISTNYEQYF
TRBJ1-2 | NA | TRBD1 | TRBV5-1 | TGCGCCAGCAGCTTGGAACCAGGGCCCGGACAGGGGTATGGCTACACCTTC | CASSLEPGPGQGYGYTF
TRBJ1-4 | NA | NA | TRBV25-1 | TGTGCCAGCAGTGAATTGTTCGGGGCAACTAATGAAAAACTGTTTTTT | CASSELFGATNEKLFF
TRBJ2-7 | NA | NA | TRBV28 | TGTGCCAGCAGTTTAAGACAGGATAGCTCCTACGAGCAGTACTTC | CASSLRQDSSYEQYF
TRBJ1-6 | few | NA | TRBV6-1 | TGTGCCAGCAGTGAATGGGATGGGGAGGGTTCACCCCTCCACTTT | CASSEWDGEGSPLHF
TRBJ2-2 | NA | TRBD1 | TRBV2 | TGTGCCAGCAGCGGAACCGACAGGGGATCAACCGGGGAGCTGTTTTTT | CASSGTDRGSTGELFF
TRBJ2-7 | NA | NA | TRBV10-3 | TGTGCCATCAGTGTTGCGACAGGCTACGAGCAGTACTTC | CAISVATGYEQYF
TRBJ1-1 | NA | NA | TRBV30 | TGTGCCTGGAGCAACACGGGCGAATACGCTGAAGCTTTCTTT | CAWSNTGEYAEAFF
TRBJ1-2 | NA | TRBD1 | TRBV15 | TGTGCCACCAGGGGTCATACAGGGGGCTATGGCTACACCTTC | CATRGHTGGYGYTF
TRBJ2-2 | NA | NA | TRBV7-9 | TGTGCCAGCAGCTTACCCGGGAGATACACCGGGGAGCTGTTTTTT | CASSLPGRYTGELFF
TRBJ1-1 | NA | NA | TRBV5-5 | TGTGCCAGCAGCTTGTGGGCGGGCTCAACTGAAGCTTTCTTT | CASSLWAGSTEAFF
TRBJ2-5 | NA | NA | TRBV29-1 | TGCAGCGTTGAAGATCATAGGGCCCCACAGGGATCGGAGGAGACCCAGTACTTC | CSVEDHRAPQGSEETQYF
TRBJ2-7 | NA | NA | TRBV7-7 | TGTGCTAGCAGCCCCCGCCCGGGGACGGAGGAGGACGAGCAGTACTTC | CASSPRPGTEEDEQYF
TRBJ2-2 | once | NA | TRBV15 | TGTGCCACCAGCAGAGAACGGGGCGGTCTGCACACCGGGGAGCTGTTTTTT | CATSRERGGLHTGELFF
TRBJ2-7 | NA | NA | TRBV5-6 | TGTGCCAGCTCAAAGACAGGAGATTACGAGCAGTACTTC | CASSKTGDYEQYF
TRBJ1-1 | NA | TRBD1 | TRBV11-2 | TGTGCCAGCAGCTTAGACCCGGACAGGGAGGGCTGGATGAACACTGAAGCTTTCTTT | CASSLDPDREGWMNTEAFF
TRBJ1-4 | few | NA | TRBV5-1 | TGCGCCAGCAGCTTGGGAGAAAGGGGTAATGAAAAACTGTTTTTT | CASSLGERGNEKLFF
TRBJ2-7 | NA | NA | TRBV5-1 | TGCGCCAGCAGCTCCGTACCGGACAGAATTGGAGCTTCCTACGAGCAGTACTTC | CASSSVPDRIGASYEQYF
TRBJ2-7 | NA | NA | TRBV19 | TGTGCCAGTAGTATTGCGTGGACTACAGCCTACGAGCAGTACTTC | CASSIAWTTAYEQYF
TRBJ1-2 | NA | NA | TRBV28 | TGTGCCAGCAGGTGGTTCGCCGAGGGAGCTAACTATGGCTACACCTTC | CASRWFAEGANYGYTF
TRBJ2-7 | NA | NA | TRBV5-6 | TGTGCCAGCAGCCCGCCCGCGGCGAACGAGCAGTACTTC | CASSPPAANEQYF